This TCR beta chain was observed in a study of shared clonotypes between healthy human individuals. The assay was carried out at the deep level. TCRdb keeps only in-frame clones here, not all; method: immunoSEQ multiplex PCR. In the table there are a few million clones, approximately 93% of which are singletons. V lost 2 bases and J 3 bases, leaving 14 bases between the germline ends. The CDR3 runs 15 residues. In germline, CDR1 is SGHVS, CDR2 FQNEAQ. Researchers partitioned CD4+ cells into CD45RA+ naive and CD45RA-negative memory subsets. This rearrangement joins TRBV7-8 to TRBJ2-7; D is perhaps TRBD2 (5 bases). Sequenced sample: naive CD4+ T cells from PBMCs. Subset given: CD45RA+ positively selected. The clonotype comes from a man between 18 and 35 years old in good health. Some clones in this sample may be carry-over from other donors' samples. Here the CDR3 reads CASSLRRGISYEQYF. The CDR3 DNA reads TGTGCCAGCAGCTTAAGACGGGGAATCAGCTACGAGCAGTACTTC.